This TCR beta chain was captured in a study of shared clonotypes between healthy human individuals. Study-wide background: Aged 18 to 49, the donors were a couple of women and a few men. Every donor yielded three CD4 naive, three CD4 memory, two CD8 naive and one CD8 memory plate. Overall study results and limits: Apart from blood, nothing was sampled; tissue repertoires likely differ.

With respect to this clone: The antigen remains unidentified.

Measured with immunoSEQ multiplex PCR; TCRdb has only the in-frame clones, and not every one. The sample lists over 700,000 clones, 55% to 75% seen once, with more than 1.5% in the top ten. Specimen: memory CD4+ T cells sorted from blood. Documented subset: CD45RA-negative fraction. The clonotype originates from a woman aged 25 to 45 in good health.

The CDR3 region has the DNA TGTGCCACCAGCACCAGGACTAGCGGGAGCGGCCGAAACATTCAGTACTTC. It specifies CATSTRTSGSGRNIQYF. The rearrangement links TRBV15 to TRBJ2-4; 13 bases match TRBD2. Looked up from germline, CDR1 is LNHNV and CDR2 is YYDKDF (reference sequence). With V trimmed by 4 bases and J by 6 bases, 9 bases remained unmatched. CDR3 length equals 17 residues.